The 5 T cell receptor beta chains in this list originate from one sample, sequenced in a study of T cell responses to AZD1222 COVID-19 vaccine. TCRdb keeps only in-frame clones here, not all; method: immunoSEQ multiplex PCR. This table holds 85,000 to 90,000 clones, over 85% found once. The source material was peripheral blood, sampled on day 0 of AZD1222 vaccination. These receptors all come from an adult in good health.

This clone was counted a few times. The V and J genes are TRBV10-3 and TRBJ2-1; 13 positions agree with TRBD2. Per the germline V gene, CDR1 is ENHRY and CDR2 is SYGVKD. V gave up 6 bases and J gave up 4 bases; unmatched junction bases: 9. The CDR3 has 17 residues. As DNA, the CDR3 is TGTGCCATCAGCTGGGGACTAGCGGGGCGGACTTACAATGAGCAGTTCTTC. It yields the protein CAISWGLAGRTYNEQFF.

In this sample, this clone turned up once. This chain joins TRBV27 and TRBJ1-6; tentatively, D is TRBD1 (6 bases). In germline, CDR1 is MNHEY, CDR2 SMNVEV (reference sequence). The CDR3 has 15 residues. Trimming removed 7 bases at V and 7 bases at J, with 17 bases between. As DNA, the CDR3 is TGTGCCAGCAAACCTGGGGGGGCATTCAATTCACCCCTCCACTTT. Translated: CASKPGGAFNSPLHF.

The genes are TRBV11-2 and TRBJ1-2, with D perhaps matching TRBD1 (5 bases). The CDR3 covers 13 residues. Germline lookup yields CDR1 SGHAT and CDR2 FQNNGV. Deletions cut 6 bases from V and 8 bases from J, with 16 bases between. CDR3 bases: TGTGCCAGCAGTAGGGCGGGGGTAGGCGGCTACACCTTC. This encodes CASSRAGVGGYTF.

The rearrangement joins TRBV29-1 to TRBJ1-2, with a tentative D call TRBD1 (6 bases). This CDR3 spans 12 amino acids. Germline V lookup: CDR1 SQVTM, CDR2 ANQGSEA. The ends were cut back, 6 bases at V and 4 bases at J, with 12 bases in the middle. For the CDR3, the DNA is TGCAGCGTCCAGGACAGAGCCTATGGCTACACCTTC. Translating gives CSVQDRAYGYTF.

This clone showed up just once. The J gene is TRBJ1-2, the V gene TRBV9; TRBD1 matches at 8 bases. The CDR3 length is 15 residues. The J segment lost 4 bases and the V segment lost 4 bases, leaving 9 bases of the junction unmatched. Germline CDR1 reads SGDLS; CDR2 reads YYNGEE. The CDR3 bases are TGTGCCAGCAGCAGACAGGACAGGGCCACCTATGGCTACACCTTC. This gives the protein CASSRQDRATYGYTF.